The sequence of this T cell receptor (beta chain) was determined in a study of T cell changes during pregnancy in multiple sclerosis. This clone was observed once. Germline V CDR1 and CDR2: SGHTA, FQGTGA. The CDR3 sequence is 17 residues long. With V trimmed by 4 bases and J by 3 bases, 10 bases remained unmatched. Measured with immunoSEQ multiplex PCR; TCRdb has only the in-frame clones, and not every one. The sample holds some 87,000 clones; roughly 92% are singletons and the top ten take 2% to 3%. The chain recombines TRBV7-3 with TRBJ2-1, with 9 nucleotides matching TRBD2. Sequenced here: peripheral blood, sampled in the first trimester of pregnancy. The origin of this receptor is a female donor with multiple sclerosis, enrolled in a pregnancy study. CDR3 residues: CASSSAGGSKNYNEQFF. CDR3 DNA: TGTGCCAGCAGCTCGGCGGGAGGGTCCAAGAACTACAATGAGCAGTTCTTC.